This TCR beta chain appears in the sequencing data of a study of vaccination and CD4 T cells after COVID-19. The wider study: The study drew post-COVID samples a median roughly 110 days after diagnosis (range 35 to 161). Collection of post-vaccine samples followed dose two by a median around 70 days, spanning a range of 14 to 241. Control cultures used a CEFX viral epitope pool, an HIV-1 Nef peptide pool, or no peptide.

Comment on this clonotype: The antigen remains undetermined.

Cultured CD4+ T cell DNA underwent sequencing with the Oncomine TCR Beta short-read assay. One entry per CDR3 protein results from TCRdb running MiXCR on the PCR reads. Among 25,000 or so distinct CDR3 sequences listed, around 42% were seen once. Treatment described: roughly ten-day PBMC culture with coronavirus spike peptide pools or control peptides (ViraFEST assay). Following expansion of antigen-specific T cells with peptide pools, ViraFEST then sequenced TCRs. Per the germline V gene, CDR1 is MDHEN and CDR2 is SYDVKM. J lost 5 bases, V lost 2 bases, and 26 bases had no gene match. This CDR3 spans 21 amino acids.

The chain has TRBV28 and TRBJ1-1; 7 bases are a match to TRBD1. The sequencing used CD4+ T cells from blood, cultured in vitro, collected before SARS-CoV-2 vaccination. The sequence came from a human donor who received a COVID-19 vaccine. The CDR3 reads CASSLPASSPGQRRTQTEAFF. The CDR3 nucleotides read TGTGCCAGCAGTTTACCAGCCTCATCCCCGGGACAGCGAAGGACGCAGACTGAAGCTTTCTTT.